The 25 T cell receptor beta chains below all came from one sample that was sequenced in a study of T cell repertoires in aging, cancer and after chemotherapy. Multiplex touch-down PCR with TRB-A/B primers amplified rearranged V-D-J TRB sequences. MiXCR was run by TCRdb on the multiplex PCR reads, yielding one entry per CDR3 protein. The repertoire holds approximately 20,000 distinct CDR3 sequences, with over 35% as singletons. Peripheral blood genomic DNA, not sorted cells or RNA, was the template. Material for sequencing was blood. The receptors originated from a human donor with a solid tumor.

The genes are TRBV6-1 and TRBJ2-7, with 9 nucleotides matching TRBD1. Looked up from germline, CDR1 is MNHNS and CDR2 is SASEGT. V shed 10 bases and J 3 bases; nucleotides not matched to a gene: 10. This CDR3 region has 14 residues. CDR3 DNA: TGTGCCACCCACGGACAGGGGAACATCTACGAGCAGTACTTC. Translation gives CATHGQGNIYEQYF.

The rearrangement uses TRBV29-1 and TRBJ1-2; weak D call: TRBD1 (5 bases). The CDR3 spans 15 residues. Trimming pared 5 bases from V and 2 bases from J, leaving 18 bases between. From germline, CDR1 is SQVTM and CDR2 ANQGSEA. CDR3 coding DNA: TGCAGCGTTCCGACGCCGCAGGGTCCCAACTATGGCTACACCTTC. Protein sequence: CSVPTPQGPNYGYTF.

V usage is TRBV20-1 and J usage is TRBJ1-1; no clear D gene. Germline CDR1 DFQATT, CDR2 SNEGSKA (reference sequence). V was clipped by 4 bases and J by 6 bases, with 9 bases between them. The CDR3 is made up of 11 amino acids. The CDR3 protein is CSATVMAEAFF. CDR3 coding DNA: TGCAGTGCTACGGTAATGGCTGAAGCTTTCTTT.

V usage is TRBV2 and J usage is TRBJ2-1; 11 positions agree with TRBD2. CDR3 length equals 17 residues. Germline CDR1 is SNHLY and CDR2 is FYNNEI. V lost 7 bases and J lost 6; bases outside the gene matches: 14. CDR3 protein: CASMFLTPSGGRNEQFF. The CDR3 DNA reads TGTGCCAGCATGTTCCTCACCCCTAGCGGGGGGCGCAATGAGCAGTTCTTC.

V is TRBV7-2 and J is TRBJ1-3; the match to TRBD1 covers 7 bases. The CDR3 has 16 residues. Germline lookup yields CDR1 SGHTA and CDR2 FQGNSA. V lost 1 base to trimming and J lost 0 bases; unmatched junction nucleotides: 3. The CDR3 sequence: CASSLGAGGSGNTIYF. CDR3 DNA sequence: TGTGCCAGCAGCTTAGGCGCAGGGGGCTCTGGAAACACCATATATTTT. The whole variable domain, filled in from reference TRBV7-2 and TRBJ1-3, reads GAGVSQSPSNKVTEKGKDVELRCDPISGHTALYWYRQSLGQGLEFLIYFQGNSAPDKSGLPSDRFSAERTGGSVSTLTIQRTQQEDSAVYLCASSLGAGGSGNTIYFGEGSWLTVV.

This clonotype appeared a few times. The V gene is TRBV27, the J gene TRBJ2-7; the D gene could be TRBD1 or TRBD2 (5 bases each). The V gene lost 3 bases and the J gene lost 4 bases, with 22 bases spanning the gap. CDR3 length equals 17 residues. Germline values: CDR1 MNHEY, CDR2 SMNVEV (reference sequence). CDR3 coding DNA: TGTGCCAGCAGTTTCCCCTCCTTTTGGGGGAGAGTTTACGAGCAGTACTTC. Protein: CASSFPSFWGRVYEQYF.

This clonotype was observed a few times. The V gene is TRBV5-4, the J gene TRBJ1-6; no definite D call. CDR3 length: 15 amino acids. The germline V gene has CDR1 SGHNT and CDR2 YYREEE (reference sequence). Trimming left V 4 bases short and J 1 base short, with 9 bases between. The CDR3, as DNA: TGTGCCAGCAGCCTGGAGAGGTCCTATAATTCACCCCTCCACTTT. This encodes CASSLERSYNSPLHF.

The chain recombines TRBV12-3 or TRBV12-4 with TRBJ1-2, with 8 positions matching TRBD1. The J segment lost 4 bases and the V segment lost 5 bases, leaving 6 bases of the junction unmatched. CDR3 size: 14 residues. As DNA, the CDR3 is TGTGCCAGCAGTACCCAAACAGGGGGCTATGGCTACACCTTC. Its translation: CASSTQTGGYGYTF.

The J gene is TRBJ1-1, the V gene TRBV19; 11 nucleotides agree with TRBD1. V was clipped by 3 bases and J by 2 bases; unmatched bases: 5. Germline CDR1 LNHDA, CDR2 SQIVND (reference sequence). This CDR3 has 16 residues. The CDR3 region is CASSMGQGGRNTEAFF. In nucleotides, the CDR3 is TGTGCCAGTAGTATGGGACAGGGGGGACGAAACACTGAAGCTTTCTTT.

The V call is TRBV30, the J call TRBJ1-1; 8 bases map to TRBD1. CDR3 size: 12 residues. The ends lost 0 bases at V and 11 bases at J; junction bases unmatched: 5. Germline V gene data show CDR1 as GTSNPN and CDR2 as SVGIG (reference sequence). CDR3 sequence reads: CAWSVLDREAFF. The CDR3 nucleotides read TGTGCCTGGAGTGTTCTGGACAGGGAGGCTTTCTTT. Full variable domain (remainder filled in from reference TRBV30 and TRBJ1-1): SQTIHQWPATLVQPVGSPLSLECTVEGTSNPNLYWYRQAAGRGLQLLFYSVGIGQISSEVPQNLSASRPQDRQFILSSKKLLLSDSGFYLCAWSVLDREAFFGQGTRLTVV.

The rearrangement uses TRBV6-5 and TRBJ1-2, with TRBD1 identical over 10 bases. V trimming: 5 bases; J trimming: 7 bases; junction bases outside the gene matches: 4. This CDR3 comprises 13 residues. The germline CDR1 and CDR2 sequences are MNHEY and SVGAGI. For the CDR3, the DNA is TGTGCCAGCAGTGCCCGGACAGGGGGTGGCTACACCTTC. Encoded protein: CASSARTGGGYTF.

This clonotype has a handful of counts. This rearrangement joins TRBV6-5 to TRBJ2-3; 7 bases align to TRBD1. This CDR3 is built from 14 residues. Germline V gene data show CDR1 as MNHEY and CDR2 as SVGAGI. The ends lost 5 bases at V and 4 bases at J; junction bases unmatched: 6. The CDR3 DNA is TGTGCCAGCAGTCGCCGGACAGGCCCAGATACGCAGTATTTT. As protein: CASSRRTGPDTQYF.

V gene TRBV4-3 combines with J gene TRBJ2-3, with D tentatively TRBD1 (5 bases). V dropped 0 bases and J dropped 0 bases, with 13 bases sitting between them. The CDR3 has 17 residues. Germline assignment: CDR1 LGHNA and CDR2 YSLEER. CDR3 residues: CASSQDLSTASTDTQYF. The CDR3 DNA sequence: TGCGCCAGCAGCCAAGATTTATCGACAGCTAGCACAGATACGCAGTATTTT.

The rearrangement joins TRBV19 to TRBJ1-2; maybe TRBD1 (6 bases). V shed 5 bases and J shed 5 bases, with 12 bases lying between them. Germline assignment: CDR1 LNHDA and CDR2 SQIVND (reference sequence). The length of the CDR3 is 13 residues. CDR3 nucleotides: TGTGCCAGTAGTGCCGGGACACCTTATGGCTACACCTTC. This codes for CASSAGTPYGYTF. The complete variable domain, with remaining parts taken from reference TRBV19 and TRBJ1-2, reads DGGITQSPKYLFRKEGQNVTLSCEQNLNHDAMYWYRQDPGQGLRLIYYSQIVNDFQKGDIAEGYSVSREKKESFPLTVTSAQKNPTAFYLCASSAGTPYGYTFGSGTRLTVV.

The V and J genes are TRBV7-9 and TRBJ1-4; no clear D gene. The CDR3 loop spans 15 amino acids. Trimming shortened V by 0 bases and J by 4 bases, and 9 bases separated the two germline ends. Germline CDR1 and CDR2: SEHNR and FQNEAQ (reference sequence). CDR3 loop: CASSLARRRNEKLFF. The CDR3 DNA reads as TGTGCCAGCAGCTTAGCGAGACGCCGTAATGAAAAACTGTTTTTT. Together with reference TRBV7-9 and TRBJ1-4, the CDR3 gives the full variable domain: DTGVSQNPRHKITKRGQNVTFRCDPISEHNRLYWYRQTLGQGPEFLTYFQNEAQLEKSRLLSDRFSAERPKGSFSTLEIQRTEQGDSAMYLCASSLARRRNEKLFFGSGTQLSVL.

Concerning this clonotype: The germline gene is not matched at one end of the junction; a read error may be the cause. The rearrangement uses TRBV19 and TRBJ2-1, with 7 bases aligning to TRBD2. The length of the CDR3 is 18 residues. CDR1 and CDR2 from the germline V gene are LNHDA and SQIVND (reference sequence). The CDR3 region is CASSIDTTSSYTYNEQSF. DNA for the CDR3: TGTGCCAGTAGTATAGATACGACTAGCAGTTACACCTACAATGAGCAGTCCTTC.

The chain links TRBV6-2 or TRBV6-3 to TRBJ2-3; D call uncertain. The CDR3 length is 13 residues. V lost 2 bases and J 2 bases, leaving 5 bases between the germline ends. Germline CDR1 is MNHEY and CDR2 is SVGEGT. CDR3 protein: CASSYGITDTQYF. For the CDR3, the DNA is TGTGCCAGCAGTTACGGGATCACAGATACGCAGTATTTT.

This clonotype was picked up a small number of times. The chain joins TRBV6-2 or TRBV6-3 to TRBJ1-1; no clear D. CDR3 length: 16 residues. Trimming pared 2 bases from V and 4 bases from J, leaving 17 bases between. Germline V lookup: CDR1 MNHEY, CDR2 SVGEGT. This CDR3 is CASSYQPNGWGTEAFF. The DNA for the CDR3 is TGTGCCAGCAGTTACCAGCCAAACGGATGGGGCACTGAAGCTTTCTTT.

This clonotype was seen more than once but under ten times. J is TRBJ1-3 and V is TRBV19; D possibly corresponds to TRBD1 (6 bases). CDR3 size: 13 residues. Germline CDR1 reads LNHDA; CDR2 reads SQIVND (reference sequence). Deletions cut 5 bases from V and 4 bases from J, with 9 bases between. CDR3 amino acids: CASSEDRGNTIYF. The CDR3 region has the DNA TGTGCCAGTAGTGAGGACAGAGGAAACACCATATATTTT.

The V call is TRBV6-5, the J call TRBJ2-5; no clear D. V was cut by 3 bases and J by 2 bases, with 13 bases left in between. The CDR3 is made up of 15 amino acids. Germline CDR1 MNHEY, CDR2 SVGAGI. CDR3 residues: CASSYMGVAQETQYF. The CDR3 DNA reads TGTGCCAGCAGTTATATGGGCGTAGCACAAGAGACCCAGTACTTC.

V usage is TRBV19 and J usage is TRBJ2-7; TRBD1 agrees at 8 bases. The CDR3 contains 13 residues. Germline V gives CDR1 LNHDA, CDR2 SQIVND (reference sequence). With V trimmed by 6 bases and J by 0 bases, 1 base remained unmatched. CDR3 region: CASRDRASYEQYF. The CDR3 DNA reads TGTGCCAGTAGGGACAGGGCCTCCTACGAGCAGTACTTC.

This clonotype appeared once. The rearrangement links TRBV18 to TRBJ1-3; no reliable D call. The V and J ends lost 1 base and 4 bases respectively, with 2 bases between them. The germline CDR1 and CDR2 sequences are KGHSH and LQKENI. CDR3 size: 12 residues. CDR3 sequence (DNA): TGTGCCAGCTCACCACAGGGAAACACCATATATTTT. This encodes CASSPQGNTIYF. The whole variable domain, filled in from reference TRBV18 and TRBJ1-3, reads NAGVMQNPRHLVRRRGQEARLRCSPMKGHSHVYWYRQLPEEGLKFMVYLQKENIIDESGMPKERFSAEFPKEGPSILRIQQVVRGDSAAYFCASSPQGNTIYFGEGSWLTVV.

With regard to this clonotype: One end of the junction does not line up with germline, which may come from a read error. The chain employs TRBV6-2 or TRBV6-3 and TRBJ2-5, with 7 bases aligning to TRBD1. CDR1 and CDR2 (germline): MNHEY, SVGEGT. The CDR3 covers 14 residues. For the CDR3, the DNA is TGTGCCAGCAGTTTTAACAGGGGACAAGAGATCCAGTACTTC. Encoded protein: CASSFNRGQEIQYF.

This clonotype was counted a few times. This chain connects TRBV19 to TRBJ1-1, with D possibly TRBD1 on 5 matching bases. Germline V CDR1 and CDR2: LNHDA, SQIVND (reference sequence). The V end lost 1 base, the J end lost 1 base, and 7 bases lay between the germline ends. The CDR3 runs 14 residues. CDR3 sequence reads: CASSIGGKNTEAFF. DNA of the CDR3: TGTGCCAGTAGTATAGGGGGGAAGAACACTGAAGCTTTCTTT.

The chain recombines TRBV30 with TRBJ2-5; 11 nucleotides agree with TRBD2. The CDR3 is made up of 16 amino acids. Trimming removed 2 bases from V and 4 bases from J; junction bases left unmatched: 9. The germline V gene has CDR1 GTSNPN and CDR2 SVGIG (reference sequence). In nucleotides, the CDR3 is TGTGCCTGGAGTTATTTGCTAGCGGGAGGTGGAGAGACCCAGTACTTC. Residues: CAWSYLLAGGGETQYF.